Below are 24 T cell receptor beta chains sequenced from a single sample in a study of blood T cell repertoires in COVID-19. TCRdb keeps only in-frame clones here, not all; method: immunoSEQ multiplex PCR. The data show 250,000 to 350,000 clones, around 87% seen once. Material: PBMCs or T cells enriched from blood (not recorded which). These receptors came from a woman aged 25 to 45 who had recovered from COVID-19.

The chain joins TRBV7-9 to TRBJ1-1; 9 bases agree with TRBD1. The germline gives CDR1 SEHNR, CDR2 FQNEAQ (reference sequence). This CDR3 has 16 amino acids. With V trimmed by 3 bases and J by 1 base, 6 bases remained unmatched. The CDR3 DNA reads as TGTGCCAGCAGCTTTGACTCGGGACAGGGGAACACTGAAGCTTTCTTT. Protein product: CASSFDSGQGNTEAFF.

This clone was seen more than once but under ten times. The DNA for the CDR3 is TGTGCCAGCAGCCTGACAGGAAACGAGCAGTACTTC. This gives the protein CASSLTGNEQYF. This rearrangement joins TRBV2 to TRBJ2-7; TRBD1 is a possible D gene (6 bases). The CDR3 sequence is 12 residues long. V lost 6 bases and J lost 5, with 11 bases in between. The germline V gene has CDR1 SNHLY and CDR2 FYNNEI.

The chain employs TRBV20-1 and TRBJ2-3; perhaps TRBD2 as D (5 bases). Germline V gene sequence: CDR1 DFQATT, CDR2 SNEGSKA (reference sequence). The CDR3 length is 14 residues. V lost 3 bases, J lost 4 bases, and 14 bases lay in between. DNA for the CDR3: TGCAGTGCTAGTCCCCAGTGGCGGGCAGATACGCAGTATTTT. Residues: CSASPQWRADTQYF.

J is TRBJ1-1 and V is TRBV6-5; a possible D gene is TRBD1 (5 bases). The germline gives CDR1 MNHEY, CDR2 SVGAGI. Trimming shortened V by 2 bases and J by 1 base, and 11 bases separated the two germline ends. CDR3 length equals 15 residues. The CDR3 DNA reads TGTGCCAGCAGTTACGGGGGGAGGGCGAACACTGAAGCTTTCTTT. It translates to CASSYGGRANTEAFF.

This chain joins TRBV30 and TRBJ2-3; TRBD2 might be the D (5 bases). Germline CDR1 reads GTSNPN; CDR2 reads SVGIG (reference sequence). The length of the CDR3 is 15 residues. The ends were cut back, 0 bases at V and 1 base at J, with 11 bases in the middle. CDR3 residues: CAWSVHGVGTDTQYF. The CDR3 coding sequence is TGTGCCTGGAGTGTACACGGGGTTGGCACAGATACGCAGTATTTT.

The V gene is TRBV6-5, the J gene TRBJ2-3; D gene ambiguous. The CDR3 covers 11 residues. Germline-derived CDR1 and CDR2 are MNHEY and SVGAGI. V lost 6 bases, J lost 10 bases, and 11 bases lay in between. The CDR3 sequence is CASRELSAQYF. The CDR3 nucleotides read TGTGCCAGCAGAGAGTTGAGTGCGCAGTATTTT.

This clone was found once. The V gene is TRBV2, the J gene TRBJ2-7; D is uncertain. The germline V gene has CDR1 SNHLY and CDR2 FYNNEI. The CDR3 has 16 residues. V was cut by 1 base and J by 0 bases, with 13 bases left in between. CDR3 region: CASSEGASFSSYEQYF. The CDR3, as DNA: TGTGCCAGCAGTGAAGGGGCCAGTTTTAGCTCCTACGAGCAGTACTTC.

The CDR3: CASSRFGTGDEKLFF. In DNA form, the CDR3 reads TGTGCCAGTAGTAGGTTCGGGACAGGGGATGAAAAACTGTTTTTT. V is TRBV19 and J is TRBJ1-4; 10 nucleotides line up with TRBD1. This CDR3 has 15 residues. Trimming removed 4 bases from V and 6 bases from J; junction bases left unmatched: 5. Germline V gene sequence: CDR1 LNHDA, CDR2 SQIVND (reference sequence).

V is TRBV5-4 and J is TRBJ1-2; possibly TRBD1 for D (5 bases). V was cut by 6 bases and J by 7 bases, with 19 bases left in between. This CDR3 region has 14 residues. Per the germline V gene, CDR1 is SGHNT and CDR2 is YYREEE (reference sequence). The CDR3 sequence: CASTRVAGRGGYTF. The CDR3 DNA reads TGTGCCAGCACCCGGGTTGCGGGGCGAGGTGGCTACACCTTC.

The chain joins TRBV4-1 to TRBJ2-5; TRBD1 agrees at 9 bases. The CDR3 runs 13 residues. The V gene's germline CDR1 is MGHRA and CDR2 YSYEKL. The V and J ends lost 1 base and 8 bases, in that order; junction bases with no gene match: 2. The CDR3 coding sequence is TGCGCCAGCAGCCAAGGACAGGGGGTAACCCAGTACTTC. Encoded protein: CASSQGQGVTQYF.

The table lists this clone with a count of one. This chain joins TRBV6-1 and TRBJ1-1, with TRBD1 as a possible D gene (5 bases). This CDR3 has 13 residues. Deletions cut 3 bases from V and 1 base from J, with 6 bases between. Germline V gives CDR1 MNHNS, CDR2 SASEGT. The CDR3 nucleotides read TGTGCCAGCAGTGAGCAGGGGAACACTGAAGCTTTCTTT. Amino acid sequence: CASSEQGNTEAFF.

The chain couples TRBV18 to TRBJ2-1; TRBD1 aligns across 7 bases. Germline values: CDR1 KGHSH, CDR2 LQKENI. V gave up 4 bases and J gave up 0 bases; unmatched junction bases: 6. The CDR3 runs 16 residues. Here the CDR3 reads CASSRRQGRSYNEQFF. In DNA, the CDR3 is TGTGCCAGCTCACGCAGACAGGGCCGCTCCTACAATGAGCAGTTCTTC.

The chain has TRBV2 and TRBJ1-2; no clear D. From germline, CDR1 is SNHLY and CDR2 FYNNEI. The CDR3 length is 14 residues. Trimming stripped 6 bases from V and 7 bases from J, with 18 bases between. This CDR3 is CASRPLAGLGGYTF. CDR3 in DNA: TGTGCCAGCAGACCTCTGGCGGGCTTAGGTGGCTACACCTTC.

This rearrangement joins TRBV3-1 (or the pseudogene TRBV3-2) to TRBJ1-6; no clear D gene. The CDR3 has 14 amino acids. The germline V gene encodes CDR1 LGHDT and CDR2 YNNKEL (reference sequence). Trimming left V 4 bases short and J 7 bases short, with 11 bases between. This chain's CDR3 is CASSPSTSNSPLHF. CDR3 bases: TGTGCCAGCAGCCCCTCTACGTCCAATTCACCCCTCCACTTT.

This chain links TRBV19 with TRBJ1-3; D is possibly TRBD1 (6 bases). CDR1 is LNHDA, CDR2 SQIVND, per germline (reference sequence). With 5 bases removed from V and 3 bases from J, the gap between germline ends came to 20 bases. The CDR3 runs 17 residues. The CDR3 protein is CASSPSAGALGGNTIYF. CDR3 bases: TGTGCCAGTAGTCCGTCGGCGGGGGCCTTAGGTGGAAACACCATATATTTT.

This chain links TRBV7-2 with TRBJ1-5; no clear D. Germline CDR1 and CDR2: SGHTA and FQGNSA. The CDR3 totals 14 residues. Trimming left V 2 bases short and J 0 bases short, with 5 bases between. The CDR3 bases are TGTGCCAGCAGCTTAACTGATAGCAATCAGCCCCAGCATTTT. Its translation is CASSLTDSNQPQHF.

The V gene is TRBV4-1, the J gene TRBJ2-7, with 9 bases that match TRBD1. The V and J ends lost 1 base and 4 bases, in that order; junction bases with no gene match: 8. This CDR3 spans 16 amino acids. Germline V gives CDR1 MGHRA, CDR2 YSYEKL. In DNA form, the CDR3 reads TGCGCCAGCAGCCAAGTTGCGACAGGGGGTCTGTACGAGCAGTACTTC. This codes for CASSQVATGGLYEQYF.

V is TRBV19 and J is TRBJ2-1; perhaps TRBD2 as D (6 bases). Germline-derived CDR1 and CDR2 are LNHDA and SQIVND (reference sequence). V lost 4 bases to trimming and J lost 5 bases, with 12 bases between them. The CDR3 totals 14 residues. The CDR3 protein is CASSSRDFNNEQFF. CDR3 in DNA: TGTGCCAGTAGTAGCCGGGACTTCAACAATGAGCAGTTCTTC.

The chain combines TRBV14 with TRBJ1-2; no definite D call. Germline V gives CDR1 SGHDN, CDR2 FVKESK. The CDR3 has 13 residues. V lost 1 base to trimming and J lost 6 bases, with 9 bases between them. This CDR3 is CASSQAGRDGYTF. In nucleotides, the CDR3 is TGTGCCAGCAGCCAAGCGGGGAGAGATGGCTACACCTTC.

The chain joins TRBV29-1 to TRBJ1-2; 7 positions match TRBD1. Per germline, CDR1 SQVTM and CDR2 ANQGSEA. The ends lost 0 bases at V and 9 bases at J; junction bases unmatched: 10. This CDR3 region has 14 residues. The CDR3, as DNA: TGCAGCGTTGAAGATGGCCCGGGACAGCAACGCTACACCTTC. Its protein is CSVEDGPGQQRYTF.

V and J are TRBV4-1 and TRBJ2-5; no reliable D call. V was shortened by 1 base and J by 2 bases, with 11 bases between the two germline ends. The CDR3 loop spans 15 amino acids. Germline-derived CDR1 and CDR2 are MGHRA and YSYEKL. DNA of the CDR3: TGCGCCAGCAGCCAAGTATCGTCTATTCAAGAGACCCAGTACTTC. Its translation: CASSQVSSIQETQYF.

This rearrangement joins TRBV5-6 to TRBJ1-5; the D is unclear. This CDR3 has 13 residues. Between the trimmed V and J ends, which lost 1 base and 7 bases, there was a span of 9 bases. The V gene's germline CDR1 is SGHDT and CDR2 YYEEEE. The CDR3 sequence: CASSLTRSQPQHF. The CDR3 nucleotides read TGTGCCAGCAGCTTGACTCGGAGCCAGCCCCAGCATTTT.

The chain is built from TRBV19 and TRBJ1-3; no reliable D call. The CDR3 is 14 residues long. The V end lost 3 bases, the J end lost 1 base, and 7 bases lay between the germline ends. The germline V gene encodes CDR1 LNHDA and CDR2 SQIVND (reference sequence). The CDR3 DNA is TGTGCCAGTAGTATGAGCGTTTCTGGAAACACCATATATTTT. The encoded protein is CASSMSVSGNTIYF. The entire variable domain, with the rest obtained from reference TRBV19 and TRBJ1-3, is as follows: DGGITQSPKYLFRKEGQNVTLSCEQNLNHDAMYWYRQDPGQGLRLIYYSQIVNDFQKGDIAEGYSVSREKKESFPLTVTSAQKNPTAFYLCASSMSVSGNTIYFGEGSWLTVV.

This chain uses TRBV20-1 with TRBJ2-2, with D unresolved. V lost 3 bases, J lost 5 bases, and 7 bases lay in between. The CDR3 spans 12 residues. Germline CDR1 is DFQATT and CDR2 is SNEGSKA (reference sequence). This CDR3 is CSASPLTGELFF. CDR3 sequence (DNA): TGCAGTGCTAGTCCCTTGACCGGGGAGCTGTTTTTT.